The present TCR beta chain was sequenced within a study of T cells in Graves' hyperthyroidism and ophthalmopathy. Study overall: Staff took peripheral blood when the initial diagnosis was made, before any treatment began.

PBMCs stemmed from 10 ml fresh peripheral blood. On this clonotype: Given a much more abundant clone one base away, this may be a read error.

Amplification of TCR beta CDR3 regions was performed using RNA transcripts as template. A set of HTBI primers served as the primers for a first-round RT-PCR of the TCR CDR3. Each CDR3 protein is one row after TCRdb ran MiXCR on the multiplex PCR reads. Of about 180,000 distinct CDR3 sequences detected, over 15% appear once; the ten largest clones hold roughly 30%. The CDR3 length is 14 residues. Germline lookup yields CDR1 MNHEY and CDR2 SVGEGT. This chain joins TRBV6-2 or TRBV6-3 and TRBJ2-3; D is unresolved. This clonotype was obtained from a woman aged 45-65 years with Graves' hyperthyroidism. Sequencing was performed on blood. The CDR3, as DNA: TGTGCCAGCAGCCCCACGATGCTCACAGATATGCAGTATTTT. This gives the protein CASSPTMLTDMQYF.